Sequencing of this TCR beta chain was carried out in a study of human T cells and chemical hapten exposure. Study summary: Patch tests of 0.01% DPC on the upper back were read at 6 days. Minor pooled library volume differences mainly drove per-sample TCR yield variation.

Time point specified: pre-sensitization, week 0. Treatment indicated: therapeutic diphenylcyclopropenone sensitization with weekly scalp DPC. This clonotype has a count of ten or more. TCRdb recomputed calls from the RACE reads with MiXCR, one row per CDR3 protein. In the table there are roughly 250,000 distinct CDR3 sequences, approximately 8.4% of which are singletons. J gave up 3 bases and V 5 bases, and 3 bases lay outside the gene matches. Germline-derived CDR1 and CDR2 are SEHNR and FQNEAQ (reference sequence). The CDR3 loop spans 15 amino acids. This rearrangement joins TRBV7-9 to TRBJ2-1; 11 positions agree with TRBD2. The sequence came from a woman aged 40-49 years with alopecia areata. Some clones in this sample may be carry-over from other donors' samples. The sequences come from whole blood, collected in connection with sensitization to the hapten diphenylcyclopropenone (DPC). CDR3 loop: CASSLTSGGYNEQFF. The CDR3 DNA sequence: TGTGCCAGCAGCCTTACTAGCGGGGGCTACAATGAGCAGTTCTTC.